Each of the 29 T cell receptor beta chains below was sequenced from the same sample in a study of T cell clonotyping in hematopoietic cell transplantation. Generated by immunoSEQ multiplex PCR, the TCRdb table keeps only in-frame clones and is missing some. The sample yields tens of thousands of clones, around 84% seen once. The time point denotes: recipient sample about 28 days before transplant, after cytoreduction. The sequenced sample was peripheral blood mononuclear cells, obtained before stem cell transplant. The receptors were sampled from a man aged 55 to 70 with biphenotypic leukemia. Some clones in this sample may be carry-over from other donors' samples.

This chain joins TRBV5-1 and TRBJ1-5; possibly TRBD1 for D (5 bases). The CDR3 extends over 14 amino acids. From germline, CDR1 is SGHRS and CDR2 YFSETQ. Trimming took 0 bases from V and 2 from J, leaving 6 bases between them. CDR3 sequence: CASSLAGGNQPQHF. In nucleotides, the CDR3 is TGCGCCAGCAGCTTGGCGGGGGGCAATCAGCCCCAGCATTTT.

The rearrangement joins TRBV7-8 to TRBJ1-5; D unclear. The CDR3 sequence is 14 residues long. Germline values: CDR1 SGHVS, CDR2 FQNEAQ. Trimming removed 2 bases from V and 2 bases from J, with 7 bases in between. The CDR3 DNA sequence: TGTGCCAGCAGCTTAAGCGAGGGCAATCAGCCCCAGCATTTT. This codes for CASSLSEGNQPQHF.

The chain is built from TRBV4-1 and TRBJ2-7; weak D call: TRBD2 (5 bases). Germline CDR1 and CDR2: MGHRA and YSYEKL. The length of the CDR3 is 13 residues. Deletions cut 8 bases from V and 2 bases from J, with 13 bases between. The DNA of the CDR3 is TGCGCCAGCGTGGGTCGGGGAACCTACGAGCAGTACTTC. This gives the protein CASVGRGTYEQYF.

J is TRBJ2-6 and V is TRBV27, with D unresolved. From germline, CDR1 is MNHEY and CDR2 SMNVEV (reference sequence). The CDR3 consists of 15 residues. With 6 bases removed from V and 0 bases from J, the gap between germline ends came to 9 bases. CDR3 sequence: CASSLMSSGANVLTF. In DNA form, the CDR3 reads TGTGCCAGCAGCCTCATGAGCTCTGGGGCCAACGTCCTGACTTTC.

This clone was seen a single time. The genes are TRBV6-6 and TRBJ2-7; tentatively, D is TRBD2 (6 bases). The CDR3 consists of 16 residues. Germline CDR1 is MNHNY and CDR2 is SVGAGI (reference sequence). The germline V and J ends were trimmed by 2 bases and 6 bases, with 20 bases remaining between them. This CDR3 is CASSYPASIGRSEQYF. The CDR3 region has the DNA TGTGCCAGCAGTTACCCCGCCTCCATAGGGAGGAGCGAGCAGTACTTC.

This clone was seen only a few times. This sequence joins TRBV6-1 and TRBJ2-3, with D unclear. The CDR3 extends over 16 amino acids. The ends were cut back, 3 bases at V and 2 bases at J, with 15 bases in the middle. Germline loops: CDR1 MNHNS, CDR2 SASEGT. The CDR3 region is CASSEALADPTDTQYF. The CDR3 DNA sequence: TGTGCCAGCAGTGAGGCGCTGGCAGACCCCACAGATACGCAGTATTTT.

The chain is built from TRBV28 and TRBJ2-2; 7 nucleotides agree with TRBD2. The CDR3 extends over 15 amino acids. The V and J ends lost 10 bases and 2 bases, in that order; junction bases with no gene match: 10. The germline V gene encodes CDR1 MDHEN and CDR2 SYDVKM. In DNA, the CDR3 is TGTGCCACCGAGTCCGGACTAGTTAACACCGGGGAGCTGTTTTTT. Its translation is CATESGLVNTGELFF.

V and J are TRBV28 and TRBJ2-5, with D unresolved. CDR3 length: 12 residues. Germline V gene lookup returns CDR1 MDHEN and CDR2 SYDVKM. The germline V and J ends were trimmed by 3 bases and 5 bases, with 7 bases remaining between them. CDR3 coding DNA: TGTGCCAGCAGTTTTGTCGTGGAGACCCAGTACTTC. It encodes CASSFVVETQYF. Variable domain in full (rest from reference TRBV28 and TRBJ2-5): DVKVTQSSRYLVKRTGEKVFLECVQDMDHENMFWYRQDPGLGLRLIYFSYDVKMKEKGDIPEGYSVSREKKERFSLILESASTNQTSMYLCASSFVVETQYFGPGTRLLVL.

V usage is TRBV6-5 and J usage is TRBJ1-2, with 8 positions matching TRBD1. J was trimmed by 3 bases and V by 6 bases; bases with no gene match: 3. The CDR3 covers 13 residues. Per the germline V gene, CDR1 is MNHEY and CDR2 is SVGAGI. The CDR3 region is CASRLQGDYGYTF. As DNA, the CDR3 is TGTGCCAGCAGGCTACAGGGGGACTATGGCTACACCTTC.

CDR3 DNA: TGTGCCAGCAGTTCAGGGCTTGGACAGCCCCAGCATTTT. This sequence encodes CASSSGLGQPQHF. J is TRBJ1-5 and V is TRBV6-6; possible D gene TRBD1, 5 bases. Per germline, CDR1 MNHNY and CDR2 SVGAGI (reference sequence). Between the trimmed V and J ends, which lost 4 bases and 7 bases, there was a span of 11 bases. There are 13 residues in the CDR3.

The chain couples TRBV2 to TRBJ2-7; D is undetermined. The CDR3 extends over 11 amino acids. V lost 10 bases to trimming and J lost 6 bases, with 13 bases between them. Germline CDR1 is SNHLY and CDR2 is FYNNEI. CDR3 nucleotides: TGTGCCACTACTATCCAGGCCGAGCAGTACTTC. Protein product: CATTIQAEQYF. Full variable domain (missing parts from reference TRBV2 and TRBJ2-7): EPEVTQTPSHQVTQMGQEVILRCVPISNHLYFYWYRQILGQKVEFLVSFYNNEISEKSEIFDDQFSVERPDGSNFTLKIRSTKLEDSAMYFCATTIQAEQYFGPGTRLTVT.

The J gene is TRBJ2-5, the V gene TRBV7-2, with D unclear. Germline CDR1 reads SGHTA; CDR2 reads FQGNSA. This CDR3 has 13 amino acids. V was trimmed by 4 bases and J by 5 bases, leaving 11 bases between them. The CDR3 coding sequence is TGTGCCAGCAGCTCCTTTAGAGCGGAGACCCAGTACTTC. This translates into CASSSFRAETQYF.

The chain links TRBV27 to TRBJ1-1, with TRBD1 matching over 9 bases. The CDR3 runs 14 residues. The ends lost 6 bases at V and 5 bases at J; junction bases unmatched: 7. Germline V gene lookup returns CDR1 MNHEY and CDR2 SMNVEV (reference sequence). CDR3: CASRGQGGWTEAFF. The CDR3 bases are TGTGCCAGCAGGGGACAGGGCGGATGGACTGAAGCTTTCTTT.

The chain couples TRBV5-6 to TRBJ2-2; 7 nucleotides match TRBD1. Trimming removed 2 bases from V and 5 bases from J; junction bases left unmatched: 9. Per germline, CDR1 SGHDT and CDR2 YYEEEE. The CDR3 has 16 amino acids. The CDR3 protein is CASSLLSRGPTGELFF. The CDR3 DNA is TGTGCCAGCAGCTTATTGAGTAGGGGGCCTACCGGGGAGCTGTTTTTT.

The rearrangement joins TRBV28 to TRBJ1-2; unclear D gene. V was clipped by 2 bases and J by 6 bases, with 13 bases between them. CDR1 MDHEN and CDR2 SYDVKM come from the germline V gene. The length of the CDR3 is 14 residues. The CDR3 loop is CASSLGPGSNGYTF. CDR3 nucleotides: TGTGCCAGCAGTTTAGGTCCAGGTTCCAATGGCTACACCTTC.

The rearrangement links TRBV30 to TRBJ2-3; D unclear. The CDR3 covers 12 residues. Trimming removed 3 bases at V and 1 base at J, with 5 bases between. CDR1 is GTSNPN, CDR2 SVGIG, per germline (reference sequence). The chain's CDR3 is CAWSPGTDTQYF. CDR3 in DNA: TGTGCCTGGAGCCCAGGCACAGATACGCAGTATTTT.

This clone was counted once. CDR3 sequence: CASDRPSNTGELFF. Written as DNA, the CDR3 is TGTGCCAGCGACCGGCCATCTAACACCGGGGAGCTGTTTTTT. The chain combines TRBV7-2 with TRBJ2-2; D gene uncertain. Trimming removed 8 bases at V and 2 bases at J, with 12 bases between. This CDR3 spans 14 amino acids. CDR1 and CDR2 from the germline V gene are SGHTA and FQGNSA.

CDR3 sequence reads: CATSRDRGTDQGPPYEQYF. The CDR3 DNA is TGTGCCACCAGCAGAGATAGAGGGACAGACCAGGGGCCCCCCTACGAGCAGTACTTC. This chain joins TRBV15 and TRBJ2-7, with 7 bases that match TRBD1. The CDR3 runs 19 residues. Trimming cost V 0 bases and J 2 bases; bases outside gene matches: 16. Germline V gives CDR1 LNHNV, CDR2 YYDKDF (reference sequence).

This sequence joins TRBV25-1 and TRBJ2-2; possibly TRBD1 for D (6 bases). Germline CDR1 is MGHDK and CDR2 is SYGVNS. CDR3 length: 16 residues. Trimming took 4 bases from V and 5 from J, leaving 17 bases between them. The CDR3 region has the DNA TGTGCCAGCAGTGCTTCCCGGGACGGACAGACCGGGGAGCTGTTTTTT. It specifies CASSASRDGQTGELFF.

The rearrangement uses TRBV5-6 and TRBJ1-4; TRBD1 aligns across 8 bases. The germline gives CDR1 SGHDT, CDR2 YYEEEE. There are 16 residues in the CDR3. Germline trimming cut 1 base from V and 5 bases from J; bases unmatched to any gene: 7. The CDR3 DNA follows: TGTGCCAGCAGCTTGAATCCAGGGGGCGTGAATGAAAAACTGTTTTTT. It encodes CASSLNPGGVNEKLFF.

J is TRBJ2-3 and V is TRBV2; the match to TRBD2 covers 11 bases. The germline V gene has CDR1 SNHLY and CDR2 FYNNEI. The CDR3 sequence is 13 residues long. Trimming took 5 bases from V and 9 from J; bases not matched to a gene: 4. The CDR3 bases are TGTGCCAGCAGTACTAGCGGGAGAGGAACGCAGTATTTT. It yields the protein CASSTSGRGTQYF.

V is TRBV5-6 and J is TRBJ2-3, with D maybe TRBD2 (6 bases). V lost 0 bases to trimming and J lost 4 bases, with 9 bases between them. This CDR3 is built from 14 residues. Germline V gene data show CDR1 as SGHDT and CDR2 as YYEEEE. This CDR3 reads CASSLGGIADTQYF. The CDR3 region has the DNA TGTGCCAGCAGCTTGGGCGGGATTGCAGATACGCAGTATTTT.

This clone has a handful of counts. The CDR3 DNA reads TGTGCCAGCAGCCAAGCGGGGCAGGGGTATCAGCCCCAGCATTTT. It translates to CASSQAGQGYQPQHF. This chain joins TRBV4-2 and TRBJ1-5, with D possibly TRBD1 on 6 matching bases. The CDR3 has 15 residues. Per germline, CDR1 LGHNA and CDR2 YNFKEQ. The germline V and J ends were trimmed by 1 base and 5 bases, with 12 bases remaining between them.

This chain links TRBV6-1 with TRBJ2-1; D not resolved. V lost 0 bases, J lost 5 bases, and 5 bases lay in between. CDR3 length: 13 residues. Germline V gene lookup returns CDR1 MNHNS and CDR2 SASEGT. CDR3 residues: CASSEAAHNEQFF. For the CDR3, the DNA is TGTGCCAGCAGTGAAGCCGCCCACAATGAGCAGTTCTTC.

The gene calls are TRBV5-1 and TRBJ2-2; D call uncertain. CDR3 length: 14 residues. V lost 0 bases and J lost 6, with 9 bases in between. Per the germline V gene, CDR1 is SGHRS and CDR2 is YFSETQ. CDR3 nucleotide sequence: TGCGCCAGCAGCTTGGCCCAGGACCCCGGGGAGCTGTTTTTT. Translation: CASSLAQDPGELFF.

The chain recombines TRBV11-2 with TRBJ2-7; D possibly uses TRBD1 or TRBD2 (5 bases each). This CDR3 region has 15 residues. The germline CDR1 and CDR2 sequences are SGHAT and FQNNGV. V was clipped by 1 base and J by 12 bases, with 22 bases between them. In nucleotides, the CDR3 is TGTGCCAGCAGCTTAGCAGGGAGTACCCCATCGTGGCGGTACTTC. Its protein is CASSLAGSTPSWRYF.

The chain recombines TRBV19 with TRBJ2-1, with TRBD2 identical over 14 bases. Germline V gene lookup returns CDR1 LNHDA and CDR2 SQIVND (reference sequence). This CDR3 is built from 16 residues. The ends lost 4 bases at V and 7 bases at J; junction bases unmatched: 6. CDR3 bases: TGTGCCAGTAGTAGAGGTGGACTAGCGGGAGGAAATGAGCAGTTCTTC. It specifies CASSRGGLAGGNEQFF.

V gene TRBV11-3 combines with J gene TRBJ1-1; no clear D. CDR1 SGHNT and CDR2 YENEEA come from the germline V gene. The CDR3 is 13 amino acids. V was trimmed by 4 bases and J by 3 bases, leaving 9 bases between them. In DNA form, the CDR3 reads TGTGCCAGCAGCTCTAGGGTGGACACTGAAGCTTTCTTT. Translated, it gives CASSSRVDTEAFF.

The gene calls are TRBV9 and TRBJ1-1; tentative D call: TRBD1 (5 bases). Trimming removed 0 bases at V and 0 bases at J, with 12 bases between. CDR1 and CDR2 (germline): SGDLS, YYNGEE. The CDR3 is 16 amino acids. The CDR3 region is CASSVVGGTMNTEAFF. In nucleotides, the CDR3 is TGTGCCAGCAGCGTAGTTGGGGGGACGATGAACACTGAAGCTTTCTTT.